A single sample gave rise to the 28 T cell receptor beta chains below, sequenced in a study of CD8 T cells in ankylosing spondylitis (dated by TCRdb to about 2017). Libraries came from 5' RACE. The data were produced on an Illumina HiSeq 2500. Through fastp at Q25 and MiXCR, TCRdb rebuilt clones from the public reads, retaining in-frame beta chains. CDR3 protein duplicates are merged, each entry listing the most common genes and DNA. Recorded for this sample are roughly 30,000 distinct CDR3 sequences; 30% of them occurred a single time. The leading ten clones occupy about 41% of the sample. The sample was synovial fluid, either unsorted or a sorted T cell fraction (not recorded which). These TCRs come from a male donor with ankylosing spondylitis.

This clonotype turned up a few times. The V and J genes are TRBV5-1 and TRBJ2-1; 12 bases agree with TRBD2. The CDR3 is made up of 15 amino acids. J was trimmed by 6 bases and V by 0 bases; bases with no gene match: 1. CDR1 is SGHRS, CDR2 YFSETQ, per germline. CDR3 region: CASSLGLAGVNEQFF. The CDR3, as DNA: TGCGCCAGCAGCTTGGGACTAGCGGGAGTCAATGAGCAGTTCTTC.

The rearrangement joins TRBV12-3 or TRBV12-4 to TRBJ2-7, with D perhaps TRBD2 (5 bases). The CDR3 runs to 17 residues. The V and J ends lost 3 bases and 5 bases respectively, with 23 bases between them. The CDR3 DNA sequence: TGTGCCAGCAGTTTCGGGCTGGGCCTCATGATCGGGGACGAGCAGTACTTC. Its protein product is CASSFGLGLMIGDEQYF.

This clonotype was counted at least ten times. The chain is built from TRBV18 and TRBJ1-1, with D possibly matching TRBD1 (6 bases). V was trimmed by 2 bases and J by 2 bases, leaving 12 bases between them. The CDR3 extends over 15 amino acids. Germline loops: CDR1 KGHSH, CDR2 LQKENI. CDR3 sequence: CASSPLGQANTEAFF. CDR3 DNA: TGTGCCAGCTCACCATTGGGACAAGCAAACACTGAAGCTTTCTTT. Full variable domain (rest looked up from reference TRBV18 and TRBJ1-1): NAGVMQNPRHLVRRRGQEARLRCSPMKGHSHVYWYRQLPEEGLKFMVYLQKENIIDESGMPKERFSAEFPKEGPSILRIQQVVRGDSAAYFCASSPLGQANTEAFFGQGTRLTVV.

The chain carries TRBV19 and TRBJ2-1, with D unresolved. This CDR3 is built from 16 residues. From germline, CDR1 is LNHDA and CDR2 SQIVND (reference sequence). Trimming took off 6 bases at V and 4 bases at J, with 19 bases between the two ends. Here the CDR3 DNA reads TGTGCCAGTAGACCTGGGGTCCAAAGCCGATACAATGAGCAGTTCTTC. Its translation: CASRPGVQSRYNEQFF.

The chain is built from TRBV20-1 and TRBJ1-6, with D possibly TRBD1 on 5 matching bases. The germline gives CDR1 DFQATT, CDR2 SNEGSKA (reference sequence). The CDR3 spans 16 residues. Trimming stripped 4 bases from V and 0 bases from J, with 13 bases between. CDR3 sequence (DNA): TGCAGTGCTATGGAGGCAGACAGCTCCTATAATTCACCCCTCCACTTT. This gives the protein CSAMEADSSYNSPLHF.

This clonotype showed up many times. This sequence joins TRBV15 and TRBJ2-7; TRBD1 matches 8 bases. This CDR3 region has 15 residues. Germline V gene data show CDR1 as LNHNV and CDR2 as YYDKDF (reference sequence). V shed 5 bases and J 6 bases; nucleotides not matched to a gene: 12. This CDR3 is CATSLTGTGGREQYF. CDR3 DNA sequence: TGTGCCACCAGCCTGACCGGGACAGGAGGTCGCGAGCAGTACTTC.

J is TRBJ2-7 and V is TRBV4-1, with D unresolved. Trimming removed 4 bases at V and 3 bases at J, with 10 bases between. Germline loops: CDR1 MGHRA, CDR2 YSYEKL. The CDR3 contains 13 residues. The CDR3 is CASSPALGYEQYF. The CDR3 DNA is TGCGCCAGCAGCCCCGCATTAGGCTACGAGCAGTACTTC.

There are a few counts of this clonotype. J is TRBJ2-1 and V is TRBV4-1; 11 bases fit TRBD2. The ends lost 1 base at V and 0 bases at J; junction bases unmatched: 14. Germline-derived CDR1 and CDR2 are MGHRA and YSYEKL. The CDR3 consists of 21 residues. This chain's CDR3 is CASSQATPGLAEGSSYNEQFF. DNA for the CDR3: TGCGCCAGCAGCCAAGCTACCCCGGGACTAGCGGAGGGATCCTCCTACAATGAGCAGTTCTTC.

This clonotype is classed as medium-sized. V is TRBV12-3 or TRBV12-4 and J is TRBJ1-2; no clear D. CDR3 length equals 13 residues. The V gene lost 2 bases and the J gene lost 4 bases, with 8 bases spanning the gap. This chain's CDR3 is CASSLTSSYGYTF. DNA for the CDR3: TGTGCCAGCAGTTTAACTTCCAGCTATGGCTACACCTTC.

This sequence joins TRBV5-1 and TRBJ2-1, with 7 bases identical to TRBD2. CDR1 and CDR2 (germline): SGHRS, YFSETQ. V was pared by 1 base and J by 7 bases, with 8 bases of the junction left unmatched. This CDR3 comprises 15 residues. DNA for the CDR3: TGCGCCAGCAGCTTGTGGCGGGAGATGGAGAATGAGCAGTTCTTC. It translates to CASSLWREMENEQFF.

Many counts were recorded for this clonotype. The chain couples TRBV5-1 to TRBJ2-6; D is ambiguous. The CDR3 extends over 15 amino acids. Trimming cost V 5 bases and J 0 bases, with 9 bases left between them. Germline lookup yields CDR1 SGHRS and CDR2 YFSETQ. This CDR3 is CASRHHPSGANVLTF. The CDR3 DNA sequence: TGCGCCAGCAGACACCACCCCTCTGGGGCCAACGTCCTGACTTTC.

This clonotype is medium-sized (0.01 to 0.1%) within its sample. This chain links TRBV18 with TRBJ2-2; 8 nucleotides line up with TRBD2. The CDR3 consists of 16 residues. Germline V gene data show CDR1 as KGHSH and CDR2 as LQKENI. The V and J ends lost 3 bases and 3 bases, in that order; junction bases with no gene match: 6. This CDR3 reads CASSPSAGEYTGELFF. The CDR3 region has the DNA TGTGCCAGCTCACCGTCAGCGGGAGAGTACACCGGGGAGCTGTTTTTT.

The chain is built from TRBV29-1 and TRBJ2-1; the match to TRBD2 covers 11 bases. In germline, CDR1 is SQVTM, CDR2 ANQGSEA. Trimming removed 6 bases from V and 7 bases from J; junction bases left unmatched: 5. This CDR3 is 13 amino acids long. The CDR3 sequence is CSVDSGRGNEQFF. The CDR3 nucleotides read TGCAGCGTCGATAGCGGGAGGGGGAATGAGCAGTTCTTC.

The genes are TRBV20-1 and TRBJ2-2; unclear D gene. This CDR3 has 12 residues. Deletions cut 3 bases from V and 4 bases from J, with 6 bases between. The germline V gene has CDR1 DFQATT and CDR2 SNEGSKA (reference sequence). The CDR3 nucleotides read TGCAGTGCTAGTCCTAGCACCGGGGAGCTGTTTTTT. As protein: CSASPSTGELFF.

There are a few counts of this clonotype. The chain recombines TRBV20-1 with TRBJ2-1; 14 positions agree with TRBD2. Germline assignment: CDR1 DFQATT and CDR2 SNEGSKA (reference sequence). V lost 2 bases, J lost 1 base, and 13 bases stayed unmatched. The CDR3 loop spans 20 amino acids. The CDR3 coding sequence is TGCAGTGCTAGAAAAGGACTAGCGGGAGGAGGGCCGGGGTCCTACAATGAGCAGTTCTTC. As protein: CSARKGLAGGGPGSYNEQFF.

The gene calls are TRBV7-8 and TRBJ2-3, with D possibly TRBD1 on 8 matching bases. V was clipped by 6 bases and J by 5 bases, with 33 bases between them. The CDR3 runs 20 residues. Germline CDR1 is SGHVS and CDR2 is FQNEAQ. The CDR3 loop is CASSEPTGALGGTELDTQYF. CDR3 in DNA: TGTGCCAGCAGTGAGCCGACAGGGGCACTGGGGGGGACTGAGCTAGATACGCAGTATTTT.

This clonotype was seen a handful of times. The genes are TRBV3-1 and TRBJ2-7, with D uncertain. Trimming took off 1 base at V and 4 bases at J, with 2 bases between the two ends. The germline V gene encodes CDR1 LGHDT and CDR2 YNNKEL (reference sequence). CDR3 size: 11 residues. DNA for the CDR3: TGTGCCAGCAGCCAAGCTTACGAGCAGTACTTC. Residues: CASSQAYEQYF.

The CDR3 protein is CASSLYMRQGMETQYF. CDR3 in DNA: TGTGCCAGCAGCTTATATATGCGACAGGGCATGGAGACCCAGTACTTC. The J gene is TRBJ2-5, the V gene TRBV13; 7 nucleotides match TRBD1. The V segment lost 2 bases and the J segment 5 bases; nucleotides outside the gene matches: 11. The CDR3 runs to 16 residues. CDR1 is PRHDT, CDR2 FYEKMQ, per germline (reference sequence).

The chain joins TRBV4-2 to TRBJ2-7; TRBD2 matches at 14 bases. This CDR3 region has 18 residues. V was clipped by 1 base and J by 1 base; unmatched bases: 6. Germline lookup yields CDR1 LGHNA and CDR2 YNFKEQ. CDR3 bases: TGTGCCAGCAGCCAAGCCGGGACTAGCGGGAGTAGGTCCTACGAGCAGTACTTC. Amino acid sequence: CASSQAGTSGSRSYEQYF.

This chain links TRBV6-4 with TRBJ2-3; 7 positions agree with TRBD2. With 2 bases clipped from V and 4 bases from J, the junction kept 6 bases outside the gene matches. The length of the CDR3 is 15 residues. Germline V gene sequence: CDR1 MRHNA, CDR2 SNTAGT. The CDR3 reads CASSDDSGGSDTQYF. DNA of the CDR3: TGTGCCAGCAGTGACGATTCGGGAGGATCAGATACGCAGTATTTT.

CDR3 nucleotide sequence: TGTGCCAGCAGCCGGAGATCAGGGGGTGGACCTGAAGCTTTCTTT. Translated: CASSRRSGGGPEAFF. The chain employs TRBV14 and TRBJ1-1, with 7 bases identical to TRBD1. Germline CDR1 SGHDN, CDR2 FVKESK. The CDR3 contains 15 residues. Losses at the gene ends were 4 bases for V and 6 bases for J; bases not matched to a gene: 11.

There are many counts of this clonotype. The chain carries TRBV10-2 and TRBJ1-5; D uncertain. Germline-derived CDR1 and CDR2 are WSHSY and SAAADI. Trimming took 2 bases from V and 4 from J, leaving 6 bases between them. The CDR3 contains 13 residues. The CDR3 bases are TGCGCCAGCAGTGAGGGGGTAAATCAGCCCCAGCATTTT. This sequence encodes CASSEGVNQPQHF.

The table lists this clonotype with many counts. The chain recombines TRBV29-1 with TRBJ2-1, with 10 bases identical to TRBD2. Germline loops: CDR1 SQVTM, CDR2 ANQGSEA. This CDR3 is built from 14 residues. J gave up 9 bases and V 1 base, and 6 bases lay outside the gene matches. CDR3 nucleotides: TGCAGCGTTGAAGGGCTAGCGGGAGCGAGTGAGCAGTTCTTC. This sequence encodes CSVEGLAGASEQFF.

This clonotype was detected only a few times. The CDR3 region has the DNA TGTGCCAGCAGCTTAGAAGTTAACCTGGGAGGCCAGTACTTC. Amino acids: CASSLEVNLGGQYF. This rearrangement joins TRBV11-2 to TRBJ2-5; D might be TRBD2 (6 bases). The V end lost 0 bases, the J end lost 10 bases, and 15 bases lay between the germline ends. Germline V gives CDR1 SGHAT, CDR2 FQNNGV. This CDR3 has 14 residues.

The chain uses TRBV2 and TRBJ2-1; D gene uncertain. Trimming took 8 bases from V and 5 from J, leaving 7 bases between them. The CDR3 is 11 amino acids. Per germline, CDR1 SNHLY and CDR2 FYNNEI. DNA for the CDR3: TGTGCCAGCCTCAGAGACAATGAGCAGTTCTTC. Its translation: CASLRDNEQFF.

The sample holds many counts of this clonotype. The genes are TRBV2 and TRBJ1-2; 9 bases line up with TRBD1. Germline V gives CDR1 SNHLY, CDR2 FYNNEI. This CDR3 is 18 amino acids long. V lost 0 bases to trimming and J lost 2 bases; unmatched junction nucleotides: 10. The CDR3 bases are TGTGCCAGCAGTGAAGCTGGGACAGGGACTCTCCAGAACTATGGCTACACCTTC. Translating it yields CASSEAGTGTLQNYGYTF. Variable domain in full (rest from reference TRBV2 and TRBJ1-2): EPEVTQTPSHQVTQMGQEVILRCVPISNHLYFYWYRQILGQKVEFLVSFYNNEISEKSEIFDDQFSVERPDGSNFTLKIRSTKLEDSAMYFCASSEAGTGTLQNYGYTFGSGTRLTVV.

This chain joins TRBV9 and TRBJ2-3; 8 positions agree with TRBD1. CDR1 is SGDLS and CDR2 is YYNGEE in the germline V gene. V was pared by 1 base and J by 3 bases, with 7 bases of the junction left unmatched. CDR3 length: 16 residues. The CDR3 protein is CASSVSGQGTTDTQYF. The CDR3 DNA is TGTGCCAGCAGCGTATCCGGACAGGGTACGACAGATACGCAGTATTTT.

The chain is built from TRBV9 and TRBJ2-7; a possible D gene is TRBD2 (5 bases). This CDR3 has 17 residues. Germline lookup yields CDR1 SGDLS and CDR2 YYNGEE. Trimming took off 3 bases at V and 7 bases at J, with 26 bases between the two ends. The CDR3 sequence: CASSAEGVMGIPKEQYF. The CDR3 coding sequence is TGTGCCAGCAGCGCCGAGGGCGTCATGGGGATTCCTAAGGAGCAGTACTTC.